Each of the 28 T cell receptor beta chains below was sequenced from the same sample in a study of Ad26.COV2.S vaccination and SARS-CoV-2 variants (dated by TCRdb to the early 2020s). The time point label here, explained by the study, means: individuals recovered from natural SARS-CoV-2 infection. The method behind the library was the immunoSEQ multiplex PCR assay. TCRdb mirrors the immuneACCESS table, restricted to in-frame sequences. Some clones are absent from its copies; in checked studies, under half trace to an unresolved V gene, and the reason for the others is unknown. This sample gives about 97,000 clones in total; 80% of them show up just once. The top ten constitute 15% to 20% of the sample. Sequenced material: peripheral blood, taken after recovery from COVID-19. These receptors all stem from a human donor who had recovered from COVID-19.

This sequence joins TRBV29-1 and TRBJ2-1; TRBD1 is a possible D gene (6 bases). The CDR3 is made up of 14 amino acids. CDR1 and CDR2 from the germline V gene are SQVTM and ANQGSEA. V lost 5 bases and J lost 5, with 16 bases in between. Written as DNA, the CDR3 is TGCAGCGTTCTTCGGCAGGGGAGACACAATGAGCAGTTCTTC. The encoded protein is CSVLRQGRHNEQFF.

This clone has a single count. This chain links TRBV28 with TRBJ2-7, with TRBD1 identical over 7 bases. Germline CDR1 is MDHEN and CDR2 is SYDVKM. The length of the CDR3 is 12 residues. After removal of 10 bases from V and 1 base from J, the junction contained 4 bases not matched to a gene. CDR3 nucleotides: TGTGCCACAACGGGACAGTCCTACGAGCAGTACTTC. Amino acid sequence: CATTGQSYEQYF.

J is TRBJ1-4 and V is TRBV2; 8 bases map to TRBD1. The CDR3 spans 17 residues. V shed 2 bases and J 5 bases; nucleotides not matched to a gene: 10. CDR1 and CDR2 from the germline V gene are SNHLY and FYNNEI. CDR3: CASSEPRGRMRNEKLFF. The CDR3 DNA follows: TGTGCCAGCAGTGAACCCAGGGGGCGAATGAGGAATGAAAAACTGTTTTTT. The complete variable domain, with remaining parts taken from reference TRBV2 and TRBJ1-4, reads EPEVTQTPSHQVTQMGQEVILRCVPISNHLYFYWYRQILGQKVEFLVSFYNNEISEKSEIFDDQFSVERPDGSNFTLKIRSTKLEDSAMYFCASSEPRGRMRNEKLFFGSGTQLSVL.

The V call is TRBV5-4, the J call TRBJ1-4; unclear D gene. The ends were cut back, 4 bases at V and 6 bases at J, with 16 bases in the middle. CDR3 length: 15 amino acids. Germline V gene lookup returns CDR1 SGHNT and CDR2 YYREEE (reference sequence). CDR3 coding DNA: TGTGCCAGCAGCCGGGCCGAAATCCCCGATGAAAAACTGTTTTTT. It encodes CASSRAEIPDEKLFF.

The chain links TRBV28 to TRBJ1-4; possibly TRBD1 for D (5 bases). This CDR3 has 16 amino acids. Trimming removed 2 bases at V and 10 bases at J, with 20 bases between. The germline V gene encodes CDR1 MDHEN and CDR2 SYDVKM. CDR3 amino acids: CASSLGVGGKRGKLFF. For the CDR3, the DNA is TGTGCCAGCAGTTTAGGTGTCGGGGGTAAGCGAGGAAAACTGTTTTTT.

Details on this clone: Because the CDR3's place on the DNA is in doubt, the DNA is left out and the CDR3 is given as listed by TCRdb. This chain connects TRBV28 to TRBJ1-2; TRBD1 is the table's D call and was not checked against the DNA. A total of 13 residues make up the CDR3, ends included. Germline CDR1 and CDR2: MDHEN and SYDVKM. The CDR3 protein is CASRIVGQGAPTF.

The genes are TRBV27 and TRBJ2-2, with 7 bases aligning to TRBD1. The CDR3 sequence is 15 residues long. The V segment lost 6 bases and the J segment 1 base; nucleotides outside the gene matches: 5. CDR1 and CDR2 (germline): MNHEY, SMNVEV (reference sequence). The CDR3, as DNA: TGTGCCAGCAGACCGGACAGGCGGAACACCGGGGAGCTGTTTTTT. This codes for CASRPDRRNTGELFF.

The genes are TRBV4-1 and TRBJ1-1; unclear D gene. The germline V and J ends were trimmed by 1 base and 0 bases, with 12 bases remaining between them. This CDR3 comprises 16 residues. Germline CDR1 is MGHRA and CDR2 is YSYEKL. CDR3: CASSQAETAMNTEAFF. The CDR3 nucleotides are TGCGCCAGCAGCCAAGCCGAAACAGCGATGAACACTGAAGCTTTCTTT.

DNA for the CDR3: TGTGCCAGCAGTGACAGGGTTCGGACCGGGGAGCTGTTTTTT. Its protein is CASSDRVRTGELFF. The rearrangement links TRBV6-1 to TRBJ2-2, with D maybe TRBD1 (5 bases). This CDR3 has 14 residues. V lost 3 bases and J lost 5, with 10 bases in between. Germline V gives CDR1 MNHNS, CDR2 SASEGT.

The rearrangement joins TRBV19 to TRBJ2-2; 10 bases fit TRBD2. Germline CDR1 and CDR2: LNHDA and SQIVND (reference sequence). The V segment lost 8 bases and the J segment 2 bases; nucleotides outside the gene matches: 8. CDR3 size: 16 residues. Here the CDR3 reads CASSRLAGANTGELFF. The CDR3 nucleotides read TGTGCCAGTTCGAGGCTAGCGGGGGCTAACACCGGGGAGCTGTTTTTT.

The V and J genes are TRBV6-5 and TRBJ1-2, with D uncertain. V was cut by 5 bases and J by 5 bases, with 9 bases left in between. Germline CDR1 MNHEY, CDR2 SVGAGI. This CDR3 comprises 12 residues. In DNA, the CDR3 is TGTGCCAGCAGTACTACATCTTATGGCTACACCTTC. Translation: CASSTTSYGYTF.

The chain links TRBV10-1 to TRBJ2-5; 8 bases agree with TRBD2. Germline CDR1 and CDR2: WNHNN and SYGVQD (reference sequence). With V trimmed by 8 bases and J by 1 base, 6 bases remained unmatched. The CDR3 is 14 amino acids. The DNA of the CDR3 is TGCGCCAGCCCGGGGGGGGAGGCCCAAGAGACCCAGTACTTC. Encoded protein: CASPGGEAQETQYF.

The genes are TRBV6-1 and TRBJ1-2; 9 bases align to TRBD1. The trim removed 2 bases at V and 0 bases at J, leaving 16 bases unmatched. Germline loops: CDR1 MNHNS, CDR2 SASEGT. This CDR3 spans 20 amino acids. The chain's CDR3 is CASSERGGPQGAVANYGYTF. CDR3 coding DNA: TGTGCCAGCAGTGAAAGGGGAGGGCCACAGGGGGCTGTGGCTAACTATGGCTACACCTTC.

V and J are TRBV2 and TRBJ2-3, with 9 positions matching TRBD2. The junction had 9 bases not matched to a gene; V was cut back by 6 bases and J by 2 bases. The germline gives CDR1 SNHLY, CDR2 FYNNEI. The CDR3 contains 16 residues. This CDR3 is CASRGNSGGNTDTQYF. The CDR3 nucleotides read TGTGCCAGCAGGGGCAATAGCGGGGGAAACACAGATACGCAGTATTTT.

The gene calls are TRBV7-2 and TRBJ1-5, with a weak D call TRBD1 (5 bases). The CDR3 totals 16 residues. Germline CDR1 SGHTA, CDR2 FQGNSA. The V end lost 5 bases, the J end lost 6 bases, and 20 bases lay between the germline ends. DNA of the CDR3: TGTGCCAGCAGCCGGCGGTCCGGGGACGTTAGTCAGCCCCAGCATTTT. Translation gives CASSRRSGDVSQPQHF.

V gene TRBV6-2 or TRBV6-3 combines with J gene TRBJ1-1; TRBD1 aligns across 7 bases. The V segment lost 6 bases and the J segment 5 bases; nucleotides outside the gene matches: 9. Per germline, CDR1 MNHEY and CDR2 SVGEGT. CDR3 length: 14 residues. CDR3 amino acids: CASSLQGKGTEAFF. CDR3 DNA sequence: TGTGCCAGCAGCTTACAGGGGAAGGGGACTGAAGCTTTCTTT.

V gene TRBV5-1 combines with J gene TRBJ2-3, with 8 bases fitting TRBD1. The trim removed 0 bases at V and 3 bases at J, leaving 3 bases unmatched. CDR1 SGHRS and CDR2 YFSETQ come from the germline V gene. CDR3 size: 15 residues. CDR3 sequence: CASSLEDRETDTQYF. The CDR3 nucleotides are TGCGCCAGCAGCTTGGAGGACAGGGAAACAGATACGCAGTATTTT.

V is TRBV6-1 and J is TRBJ1-2, with D unclear. This CDR3 is 12 amino acids long. Trimming cost V 1 base and J 14 bases, with 14 bases left between them. In germline, CDR1 is MNHNS, CDR2 SASEGT. In DNA form, the CDR3 reads TGTGCCAGCAGTGAAGAAACCACCATGGGGACCTTC. This encodes CASSEETTMGTF.

The chain combines TRBV18 with TRBJ2-7; perhaps D is TRBD1 or TRBD2 (5 bases each). This CDR3 comprises 14 residues. Per the germline V gene, CDR1 is KGHSH and CDR2 is LQKENI. Trimming pared 2 bases from V and 5 bases from J, leaving 13 bases between. The CDR3 reads CASSPGGAHHEQYF. CDR3 sequence (DNA): TGTGCCAGCTCACCAGGGGGTGCACATCACGAGCAGTACTTC.

The chain is built from TRBV2 and TRBJ1-1; no firm D call. CDR3 size: 15 residues. The V gene's germline CDR1 is SNHLY and CDR2 FYNNEI. Trimming removed 10 bases at V and 0 bases at J, with 18 bases between. The DNA of the CDR3 is TGTGCCACTCGAGAACGGGAAATGGTGAACACTGAAGCTTTCTTT. This codes for CATREREMVNTEAFF.

The chain employs TRBV29-1 and TRBJ2-1; D gene unclear. The germline gives CDR1 SQVTM, CDR2 ANQGSEA. CDR3 size: 11 residues. The V and J ends lost 6 bases and 7 bases respectively, with 10 bases between them. The CDR3 DNA follows: TGCAGCGTAGCTGCAAGGAATGAGCAGTTCTTC. Its protein is CSVAARNEQFF.

The chain carries TRBV7-6 and TRBJ2-1; tentatively, D is TRBD2 (7 bases). Germline V lookup: CDR1 SGHVS, CDR2 FNYEAQ. Trimming stripped 2 bases from V and 5 bases from J, with 16 bases between. The CDR3 consists of 16 residues. The CDR3 DNA is TGTGCCAGCAGCTTAAATTGGCAGGGGAGGGACAATGAGCAGTTCTTC. It specifies CASSLNWQGRDNEQFF. The full variable domain, its missing parts supplied by reference TRBV7-6 and TRBJ2-1, is GAGVSQSPRYKVTKRGQDVALRCDPISGHVSLYWYRQALGQGPEFLTYFNYEAQQDKSGLPNDRFSAERPEGSISTLTIQRTEQRDSAMYRCASSLNWQGRDNEQFFGPGTRLTVL.

The V and J genes are TRBV6-2 or TRBV6-3 and TRBJ2-7, with D perhaps matching TRBD1 (6 bases). Germline CDR1 and CDR2: MNHEY and SVGEGT. The V and J ends lost 4 bases and 0 bases respectively, with 13 bases between them. The CDR3 sequence is 15 residues long. In DNA form, the CDR3 reads TGTGCCAGCAGTTCCGGACAGAGTGCCTCCTACGAGCAGTACTTC. It is translated as CASSSGQSASYEQYF.

This clone turned up a few times. The V gene is TRBV6-5, the J gene TRBJ1-5, with D tentatively TRBD1 (6 bases). The CDR3 extends over 14 amino acids. V shed 5 bases and J shed 5 bases, with 13 bases lying between them. The germline gives CDR1 MNHEY, CDR2 SVGAGI. The CDR3 region is CASSPQGLDQPQHF. CDR3 sequence (DNA): TGTGCCAGCAGTCCCCAGGGGTTGGATCAGCCCCAGCATTTT.

This clone occurred a few times. V usage is TRBV19 and J usage is TRBJ1-3, with D possibly being TRBD1 (6 bases). Germline lookup yields CDR1 LNHDA and CDR2 SQIVND (reference sequence). Trimming took off 6 bases at V and 4 bases at J, with 19 bases between the two ends. CDR3 size: 16 residues. The CDR3 here is CASSRGGTGAGNTIYF. The CDR3 DNA reads TGTGCCAGTAGCCGGGGGGGCACAGGCGCCGGAAACACCATATATTTT.

The J gene is TRBJ2-1, the V gene TRBV7-6, with D possibly matching TRBD2 (7 bases). Trimming cost V 1 base and J 7 bases, with 11 bases left between them. Germline CDR1 is SGHVS and CDR2 is FNYEAQ. The CDR3 is 14 amino acids. The CDR3 loop is CASSLGGGLNEQFF. CDR3 in DNA: TGTGCCAGCAGCTTAGGGGGGGGGCTTAATGAGCAGTTCTTC. Supplemented by reference TRBV7-6 and TRBJ2-1, the full variable domain reads GAGVSQSPRYKVTKRGQDVALRCDPISGHVSLYWYRQALGQGPEFLTYFNYEAQQDKSGLPNDRFSAERPEGSISTLTIQRTEQRDSAMYRCASSLGGGLNEQFFGPGTRLTVL.

This chain links TRBV10-3 with TRBJ2-3; TRBD2 matches 12 bases. CDR3 length: 17 amino acids. J gave up 4 bases and V 9 bases, and 14 bases lay outside the gene matches. The V gene's germline CDR1 is ENHRY and CDR2 SYGVKD. CDR3 region: CAIEGASGGADADTQYF. In DNA form, the CDR3 reads TGTGCCATTGAAGGGGCTAGCGGGGGGGCTGACGCAGATACGCAGTATTTT.

This clone was seen a few times. The rearrangement joins TRBV28 to TRBJ2-3; 9 bases are shared with TRBD1. CDR3 length: 16 amino acids. Germline CDR1 MDHEN, CDR2 SYDVKM. V shed 7 bases, J shed 0 bases, and the junction held 8 bases outside the gene matches. The CDR3 DNA reads TGTGCCAGCATACCGGGACAGGGCGAAAGCACAGATACGCAGTATTTT. Protein sequence: CASIPGQGESTDTQYF.